This is a list of T cell receptor beta chains from one sample in a study of early stage breast cancer tumors. Sequencing was performed with immunoSEQ multiplex PCR; in TCRdb, only in-frame clones are kept and a portion is missing. The sample records tens of thousands of clones, more than 65% being singletons. Specimen: blood. The source is a person between 55 and 69 years old with breast cancer. Each CDR3 is given with its conserved first and last residue. A D gene is named only where the DNA matches it firmly. Expanded clones are given a class, and other clones once, few, many or no size at all.

v_gene	abundance	j_gene	d_gene	CDR3aa	CDR3nt
TRBV2	-	TRBJ2-5	-	CASSEGETQYF	TGTGCCAGCAGTGAGGGAGAGACCCAGTACTTC
TRBV19	-	TRBJ1-5	-	CASSIARDFNQPQHF	TGTGCCAGTAGTATAGCCCGGGACTTTAATCAGCCCCAGCATTTT
TRBV5-1	-	TRBJ2-1	TRBD2	CASSILSLSAGTSSYEQFF	TGCGCCAGCAGCATCCTATCTCTCTCAGCCGGGACTAGTAGCTATGAGCAGTTCTTC
TRBV28	-	TRBJ1-5	-	CASTPNYSNQPQHF	TGTGCCAGCACCCCCAACTATAGCAATCAGCCCCAGCATTTT
TRBV11-2	once	TRBJ2-7	-	CASSLGRWDEQYF	TGTGCCAGCAGCTTGGGGAGGTGGGACGAGCAGTACTTC
TRBV4-1	-	TRBJ2-7	-	CASSQDPTLDEQYF	TGCGCCAGCAGCCAAGACCCGACTCTGGACGAGCAGTACTTC
TRBV19	-	TRBJ2-2	-	CASKADPNTGELFF	TGTGCCAGTAAAGCAGACCCGAACACCGGGGAGCTGTTTTTT
TRBV7-9	-	TRBJ1-6	-	CASSADGEASPLHF	TGTGCCAGCAGCGCAGACGGAGAGGCTTCACCCCTCCACTTT
TRBV2	-	TRBJ1-4	-	CASSEGQGKLFF	TGTGCCAGCAGTGAAGGTCAGGGGAAACTGTTTTTT
TRBV11-2	-	TRBJ2-6	-	CASSSGLGANVLTF	TGTGCCAGCAGCTCGGGGCTTGGGGCCAACGTCCTGACTTTC
TRBV18	-	TRBJ2-3	-	CASSPRDLAGDTQYF	TGTGCCAGCTCACCCCGGGACCTTGCCGGCGATACGCAGTATTTT
TRBV28	-	TRBJ1-1	-	CASTMGGTNTEAFF	TGTGCCAGCACGATGGGGGGTACTAACACTGAAGCTTTCTTT
TRBV6-4	few	TRBJ2-1	-	CASSGGAGSNEQFF	TGTGCCAGCAGTGGAGGGGCAGGGTCAAATGAGCAGTTCTTC
TRBV5-5	-	TRBJ1-5	-	CASSLGGFSNQPQHF	TGTGCCAGCAGCTTGGGGGGGTTTAGCAATCAGCCCCAGCATTTT
TRBV7-2	-	TRBJ2-5	-	CASSLGGAGETQYF	TGTGCCAGCAGCTTAGGCGGGGCGGGGGAGACCCAGTACTTC
TRBV6-6	-	TRBJ2-3	-	CASTPPPYKGTDTQYF	TGTGCCAGCACCCCACCCCCTTACAAAGGCACAGATACGCAGTATTTT
TRBV5-1	-	TRBJ2-2	-	CASTRLSYGELFF	TGCGCCAGCACGAGGCTCAGCTACGGGGAGCTGTTTTTT
TRBV5-5	-	TRBJ2-7	TRBD1	CASSFVRQGAGQYF	TGTGCCAGCAGCTTTGTTAGACAGGGTGCGGGGCAGTACTTC
TRBV27	-	TRBJ2-7	-	CASSFQTRGEQYF	TGTGCCAGCAGTTTCCAAACGCGGGGCGAGCAGTACTTC
TRBV28	-	TRBJ2-7	TRBD1	CASQGVLYEQYF	TGTGCCAGCCAGGGGGTTCTCTACGAGCAGTACTTC
TRBV6-1	-	TRBJ1-1	-	CASSAGTNTEAFF	TGTGCCAGCAGTGCAGGTACGAACACTGAAGCTTTCTTT
TRBV7-6	-	TRBJ2-3	TRBD2	CASSRGGGLAGGISTDTQYF	TGTGCCAGCAGCCGAGGCGGGGGGCTAGCGGGAGGGATAAGCACAGATACGCAGTATTTT
TRBV5-1	-	TRBJ2-3	-	CASSEGGSTDTQYF	TGCGCCAGCAGCGAAGGCGGTTCCACAGATACGCAGTATTTT
TRBV11-2	-	TRBJ2-7	-	CASSLAGASYEQYF	TGTGCCAGCAGCTTAGCGGGAGCCTCCTACGAGCAGTACTTC
TRBV19	-	TRBJ2-5	-	CASSMSSGWGGTQYF	TGTGCCAGTAGTATGTCTTCCGGGTGGGGAGGGACCCAGTACTTC
TRBV6-6	-	TRBJ1-3	TRBD1	CASITNRGPGNTIYF	TGTGCCAGCATTACGAACAGGGGACCCGGAAACACCATATATTTT
TRBV9	-	TRBJ2-6	-	CASSPTRNSGANVLTF	TGTGCCAGCAGTCCAACCAGGAACTCTGGGGCCAACGTCCTGACTTTC
TRBV5-4	few	TRBJ1-5	-	CASSLGYNQPQHF	TGTGCCAGCAGCTTGGGTTACAATCAGCCCCAGCATTTT
TRBV2	once	TRBJ2-7	-	CASRRDGFYEQYF	TGTGCCAGCCGCCGGGACGGGTTCTACGAGCAGTACTTC
TRBV6-5	-	TRBJ1-5	-	CASSYARQNSNQPQHF	TGTGCCAGCAGTTACGCCCGACAGAATAGCAATCAGCCCCAGCATTTT
TRBV30	-	TRBJ2-5	-	CAFDLPHRRETQYF	TGTGCCTTTGACTTACCCCACAGGAGGGAGACCCAGTACTTC
TRBV23-1	-	TRBJ1-1	-	CASSSRNTEAFF	TGCGCCAGCAGTTCCCGGAACACTGAAGCTTTCTTT
TRBV9	-	TRBJ2-3	TRBD2	CASSVGLAGGLPTDTQYF	TGTGCCAGCAGCGTAGGACTAGCGGGGGGCTTACCCACAGATACGCAGTATTTT
TRBV9	-	TRBJ2-1	-	CASSVGAGGNEQFF	TGTGCCAGCAGCGTAGGGGCTGGGGGCAATGAGCAGTTCTTC
TRBV9	-	TRBJ1-4	-	CASSPEEGYREKLFF	TGTGCCAGCAGCCCAGAGGAAGGGTATAGGGAAAAACTGTTTTTT
TRBV7-9	-	TRBJ2-1	TRBD2	CASSLGLTSGGDYNEQFF	TGTGCCAGCAGCCTAGGGCTCACTAGCGGGGGGGATTACAATGAGCAGTTCTTC
TRBV7-3	-	TRBJ2-7	-	CASSYAATGKYEQYF	TGTGCCAGCAGCTACGCCGCTACAGGGAAATACGAGCAGTACTTC
TRBV18	-	TRBJ2-2	-	CASSPGGDAGELFF	TGTGCCAGCTCACCAGGGGGTGATGCCGGGGAGCTGTTTTTT
TRBV5-4	-	TRBJ1-1	-	CASSGQQGKNTEAFF	TGTGCCAGCAGCGGCCAACAGGGTAAGAACACTGAAGCTTTCTTT
TRBV7-8	-	TRBJ2-2	-	CASSSRDVWTVLAGELFF	TGTGCCAGCAGCTCCCGCGACGTCTGGACAGTTCTTGCCGGGGAGCTGTTTTTT
TRBV7-9	-	TRBJ2-1	TRBD1	CASSLEGVGDRRFF	TGTGCCAGCAGCTTAGAGGGGGTTGGGGACAGACGGTTCTTC
TRBV7-9	-	TRBJ1-4	-	CASNDPGEGEKLFF	TGTGCCAGCAACGATCCGGGCGAGGGTGAAAAACTGTTTTTT
TRBV30	-	TRBJ2-3	TRBD2	CAWIRTSGGQAADTQYF	TGTGCCTGGATTCGGACTAGCGGGGGGCAAGCTGCAGATACGCAGTATTTT
TRBV6-5	-	TRBJ2-2	-	CASSRAGELFF	TGTGCCAGCAGTAGAGCCGGGGAGCTGTTTTTT
TRBV2	few	TRBJ1-2	TRBD1	CASRTGTGNYGYTF	TGTGCCAGCAGGACCGGGACAGGCAACTATGGCTACACCTTC
TRBV7-8	-	TRBJ2-1	-	CASSLRGVGNEQFF	TGTGCCAGCAGCTTAAGGGGAGTTGGAAATGAGCAGTTCTTC
TRBV6-5	-	TRBJ1-2	TRBD1	CASSPRQGGDRGYTF	TGTGCCAGCAGTCCCCGACAGGGGGGGGATCGAGGCTACACCTTC
TRBV6-1	-	TRBJ2-5	TRBD1	CASSEIQGWRETQYF	TGTGCCAGCAGTGAGATACAGGGGTGGCGAGAGACCCAGTACTTC
TRBV30	-	TRBJ2-2	-	CAFQAGRYTGELFF	TGTGCCTTTCAGGCCGGGCGTTACACCGGGGAGCTGTTTTTT
TRBV2	-	TRBJ2-5	-	CASSGSWQETQYF	TGTGCCAGCAGTGGAAGCTGGCAAGAGACCCAGTACTTC